One and the same sample provided the 29 T cell receptor beta chains below, sequenced in a study of blood T cell repertoires in COVID-19. The assay was immunoSEQ multiplex PCR, and TCRdb's table has in-frame clones only and misses some. The table shows approximately 120,000 clones, with around 89% occurring only once. The sample consisted of peripheral blood. These receptors all stem from a human donor in a cohort sampled during active COVID-19.

The CDR3 coding sequence is TGTGCCAGCAGTGAGGTGCTGGGACTACACAACACCGGGGAGCTGTTTTTT. Translation gives CASSEVLGLHNTGELFF. The chain combines TRBV6-1 with TRBJ2-2; the match to TRBD2 covers 7 bases. The CDR3 runs to 17 residues. Germline-derived CDR1 and CDR2 are MNHNS and SASEGT. Germline trimming cut 3 bases from V and 2 bases from J; bases unmatched to any gene: 9.

V is TRBV7-8 and J is TRBJ2-3; 13 bases line up with TRBD2. Unmatched junction bases numbered 5, after V lost 0 bases and J lost 2 bases. CDR1 is SGHVS and CDR2 is FQNEAQ in the germline V gene. The CDR3 spans 18 residues. The CDR3: CASSLAGTSGEHTDTQYF. The CDR3 bases are TGTGCCAGCAGCTTAGCGGGGACTAGCGGGGAACACACAGATACGCAGTATTTT.

The CDR3, as DNA: TGTGCCAGTAGTTTTCGGACAGGGTCTAGGAACACTGAAGCTTTCTTT. This codes for CASSFRTGSRNTEAFF. V is TRBV19 and J is TRBJ1-1, with 8 bases fitting TRBD1. With V trimmed by 5 bases and J by 1 base, 9 bases remained unmatched. Per germline, CDR1 LNHDA and CDR2 SQIVND (reference sequence). The CDR3 loop spans 16 amino acids.

This clone was seen a few times. The rearrangement uses TRBV7-9 and TRBJ1-5, with 12 bases lining up with TRBD1. This CDR3 contains 16 residues. V lost 3 bases and J lost 7; bases outside the gene matches: 7. From germline, CDR1 is SEHNR and CDR2 FQNEAQ (reference sequence). This CDR3 reads CASSLGTGGFGQPQHF. CDR3 nucleotides: TGTGCCAGCAGCTTGGGGACAGGGGGCTTCGGGCAGCCCCAGCATTTT.

The rearrangement joins TRBV20-1 to TRBJ1-5; TRBD1 might be the D (5 bases). Germline assignment: CDR1 DFQATT and CDR2 SNEGSKA (reference sequence). CDR3 length: 15 residues. V lost 3 bases and J lost 3, with 15 bases in between. The CDR3 reads CSASQPAGPNQPQHF. The CDR3 DNA follows: TGCAGTGCTAGTCAACCGGCAGGGCCCAATCAGCCCCAGCATTTT.

The V call is TRBV6-4, the J call TRBJ1-6; D might be TRBD1 (5 bases). Germline CDR1 reads MRHNA; CDR2 reads SNTAGT. The CDR3 loop spans 14 amino acids. V gave up 8 bases and J gave up 7 bases, with 15 bases separating them. The CDR3 protein is CASVRGRGNSPLHF. The CDR3 DNA reads as TGTGCCAGCGTGAGAGGACGGGGGAATTCACCCCTCCACTTT.

The genes are TRBV5-1 and TRBJ1-1; D gene uncertain. Trimming took off 4 bases at V and 1 base at J, with 5 bases between the two ends. The CDR3 has 12 residues. The germline V gene encodes CDR1 SGHRS and CDR2 YFSETQ. The CDR3 region has the DNA TGCGCCAGCAGCCGTTCGAACACTGAAGCTTTCTTT. Residues: CASSRSNTEAFF.

The chain links TRBV2 to TRBJ2-2; 7 bases fit TRBD1. Trimming took 5 bases from V and 3 from J; bases not matched to a gene: 6. Germline CDR1 SNHLY, CDR2 FYNNEI. The CDR3 spans 15 residues. The CDR3 bases are TGTGCCAGCAGTAAGTGGACAGGCTACACCGGGGAGCTGTTTTTT. Protein: CASSKWTGYTGELFF.

This clone was detected a few times. The J gene is TRBJ2-2, the V gene TRBV14; perhaps TRBD1 as D (5 bases). CDR1 and CDR2 (germline): SGHDN, FVKESK. Trimming removed 1 base at V and 5 bases at J, with 14 bases between. This CDR3 region has 16 residues. The CDR3 bases are TGTGCCAGCAGCCAAGCCGCAGGGTGGGGAACCGGGGAGCTGTTTTTT. Encoded protein: CASSQAAGWGTGELFF.

This clone was recorded only once. The rearrangement links TRBV3-1 (or the pseudogene TRBV3-2) to TRBJ1-3; D gene ambiguous. With 0 bases removed from V and 0 bases from J, the gap between germline ends came to 15 bases. Per germline, CDR1 LGHDT and CDR2 YNNKEL (reference sequence). CDR3 length: 18 amino acids. DNA of the CDR3: TGTGCCAGCAGCCAAGAAGGGTCGGGGAGAAACTCTGGAAACACCATATATTTT. As protein: CASSQEGSGRNSGNTIYF.

This sequence joins TRBV3-1 (or the pseudogene TRBV3-2) and TRBJ1-3, with D uncertain. This CDR3 comprises 15 residues. The V gene's germline CDR1 is LGHDT and CDR2 YNNKEL (reference sequence). V gave up 0 bases and J gave up 3 bases, with 9 bases separating them. The DNA of the CDR3 is TGTGCCAGCAGCCAAGATTCGGGGTTTGGAAACACCATATATTTT. Translation: CASSQDSGFGNTIYF.

This clone was detected only once. The CDR3 DNA follows: TGTGCCAGCAGCCATGGGCCTTACGAGCAGTACTTC. Encoded protein: CASSHGPYEQYF. This chain uses TRBV3-1 (or the pseudogene TRBV3-2) with TRBJ2-7; no clear D. This CDR3 is 12 amino acids long. CDR1 is LGHDT, CDR2 YNNKEL, per germline (reference sequence). Trimming took off 3 bases at V and 4 bases at J, with 7 bases between the two ends.

The rearrangement uses TRBV4-1 and TRBJ1-5; no clear D gene. In germline, CDR1 is MGHRA, CDR2 YSYEKL. V lost 1 base, J lost 0 bases, and 4 bases lay in between. The CDR3 contains 14 residues. The CDR3 spells CASSQGHSNQPQHF. DNA for the CDR3: TGCGCCAGCAGCCAAGGTCATAGCAATCAGCCCCAGCATTTT.

The chain combines TRBV6-6 with TRBJ2-3, with 9 bases lining up with TRBD2. The CDR3 covers 16 residues. V was pared by 8 bases and J by 4 bases, with 13 bases of the junction left unmatched. CDR1 MNHNY and CDR2 SVGAGI come from the germline V gene (reference sequence). In DNA, the CDR3 is TGTGCCAGCCGCTACAGGGGCGGGGGGGCATCAGATACGCAGTATTTT. This gives the protein CASRYRGGGASDTQYF.

This clone was observed a single time. The chain carries TRBV5-1 and TRBJ2-5; TRBD2 matches at 16 bases. CDR1 is SGHRS, CDR2 YFSETQ, per germline. Trimming at V came to 4 bases and at J to 7 bases, leaving 10 bases not matched to a gene. This CDR3 is 17 amino acids long. The CDR3 DNA sequence: TGCGCCAGCAGCGGCGGGACTAGCGGGGGGGACTACAGGACCCAGTACTTC. Its translation is CASSGGTSGGDYRTQYF.

The J gene is TRBJ2-5, the V gene TRBV5-1; 8 nucleotides align to TRBD2. The V gene's germline CDR1 is SGHRS and CDR2 YFSETQ. The CDR3 totals 17 residues. V lost 0 bases, J lost 2 bases, and 9 bases stayed unmatched. Here the CDR3 reads CASSLVSAGGLQETQYF. The CDR3, as DNA: TGCGCCAGCAGCTTGGTTTCCGCGGGGGGTCTACAAGAGACCCAGTACTTC.

This chain joins TRBV12-3 or TRBV12-4 and TRBJ1-2; no clear D gene. Trimming pared 2 bases from V and 3 bases from J, leaving 7 bases between. This CDR3 has 13 amino acids. The CDR3, as DNA: TGTGCCAGCAGTTTAAATCGGGACTATGGCTACACCTTC. It specifies CASSLNRDYGYTF.

The chain combines TRBV3-1 (or the pseudogene TRBV3-2) with TRBJ2-3, with D tentatively TRBD1 (6 bases). Germline CDR1 and CDR2: LGHDT and YNNKEL (reference sequence). This CDR3 is built from 18 residues. V shed 0 bases and J shed 4 bases, with 20 bases lying between them. CDR3 sequence: CASSQDWAGDLRADTQYF. For the CDR3, the DNA is TGTGCCAGCAGCCAAGATTGGGCAGGGGACCTCCGGGCAGATACGCAGTATTTT.

The chain carries TRBV3-1 (or the pseudogene TRBV3-2) and TRBJ2-4; D is possibly TRBD2 (6 bases). CDR3 length: 19 residues. The ends were cut back, 0 bases at V and 7 bases at J, with 25 bases in the middle. Germline values: CDR1 LGHDT, CDR2 YNNKEL (reference sequence). The CDR3, as DNA: TGTGCCAGCAGCCAAGACGAGGTAGCGGAGACCGCCTCAAATAACATTCAGTACTTC. Protein product: CASSQDEVAETASNNIQYF.

This sequence joins TRBV5-6 and TRBJ1-1; D is possibly TRBD1 (5 bases). The CDR3 consists of 16 residues. CDR1 SGHDT and CDR2 YYEEEE come from the germline V gene. The V end lost 3 bases, the J end lost 2 bases, and 17 bases lay between the germline ends. In DNA, the CDR3 is TGTGCCAGCAGCTGGAACCTCAGGGAAATCAACACTGAAGCTTTCTTT. Residues: CASSWNLREINTEAFF.

This clone was recorded a few times. The gene calls are TRBV9 and TRBJ2-1; 10 bases fit TRBD2. After removal of 3 bases from V and 4 bases from J, the junction contained 4 bases not matched to a gene. The CDR3 sequence is 15 residues long. Per germline, CDR1 SGDLS and CDR2 YYNGEE. The CDR3 sequence is CASSATSGVYNEQFF. In nucleotides, the CDR3 is TGTGCCAGCAGCGCAACTAGCGGGGTTTACAATGAGCAGTTCTTC.

The V gene is TRBV7-9, the J gene TRBJ2-5; 10 bases are a match to TRBD1. Germline V CDR1 and CDR2: SEHNR, FQNEAQ (reference sequence). The CDR3 spans 16 residues. V gave up 5 bases and J gave up 3 bases; unmatched junction bases: 9. DNA of the CDR3: TGTGCCAGCAGCCAGCGCCTGGGGACAGGGGAAGAGACCCAGTACTTC. Translating it yields CASSQRLGTGEETQYF.

The V gene is TRBV3-1 (or the pseudogene TRBV3-2), the J gene TRBJ1-6, with D uncertain. The CDR3 is 14 amino acids. V was clipped by 1 base and J by 7 bases, with 8 bases between them. The germline V gene has CDR1 LGHDT and CDR2 YNNKEL (reference sequence). The CDR3 sequence: CASSQVMRNSPLHF. CDR3 coding DNA: TGTGCCAGCAGCCAAGTAATGAGGAATTCACCCCTCCACTTT.

The chain uses TRBV6-5 and TRBJ2-7; 9 nucleotides match TRBD1. Germline loops: CDR1 MNHEY, CDR2 SVGAGI. V gave up 6 bases and J gave up 3 bases; unmatched junction bases: 6. This CDR3 has 14 residues. The chain's CDR3 is CASRNPTGGYEQYF. DNA of the CDR3: TGTGCCAGCAGAAATCCGACAGGGGGCTACGAGCAGTACTTC.

The chain joins TRBV7-2 to TRBJ1-3; weak D call: TRBD1 (5 bases). The germline V gene has CDR1 SGHTA and CDR2 FQGNSA. The germline V and J ends were trimmed by 2 bases and 0 bases, with 11 bases remaining between them. CDR3 size: 16 residues. The CDR3 nucleotides are TGTGCCAGCAGCTTATTAGGGGTCCGCTCTGGAAACACCATATATTTT. Its translation: CASSLLGVRSGNTIYF. The full variable domain, its missing parts supplied by reference TRBV7-2 and TRBJ1-3, is GAGVSQSPSNKVTEKGKDVELRCDPISGHTALYWYRQSLGQGLEFLIYFQGNSAPDKSGLPSDRFSAERTGGSVSTLTIQRTQQEDSAVYLCASSLLGVRSGNTIYFGEGSWLTVV.

The chain recombines TRBV24-1 with TRBJ2-5; the D gene is possibly TRBD1 (7 bases). The CDR3 sequence is 16 residues long. Trimming left V 4 bases short and J 4 bases short, with 18 bases between. The V gene's germline CDR1 is KGHDR and CDR2 SFDVKD. The CDR3 DNA is TGTGCCACCAGTGACCCGGTAGGGCAGGGGGGAGAGACCCAGTACTTC. It translates to CATSDPVGQGGETQYF.

The CDR3: CASSSEQETQYF. DNA for the CDR3: TGTGCCAGCAGTTCGGAGCAAGAGACCCAGTACTTC. The rearrangement joins TRBV11-3 to TRBJ2-5, with D hard to call. V dropped 6 bases and J dropped 2 bases, with 7 bases sitting between them. The germline gives CDR1 SGHNT, CDR2 YENEEA. This CDR3 comprises 12 residues.

The chain employs TRBV5-1 and TRBJ2-5, with a possible D match to TRBD2 (6 bases). The V gene's germline CDR1 is SGHRS and CDR2 YFSETQ. V shed 4 bases and J shed 5 bases, with 15 bases lying between them. There are 14 residues in the CDR3. CDR3 in amino acids: CASSAGRSWETQYF. CDR3 coding DNA: TGCGCCAGCAGCGCGGGGCGGAGTTGGGAGACCCAGTACTTC.

The CDR3 loop is CASSLAGVGNQPQHF. Written as DNA, the CDR3 is TGTGCCAGCAGCTTGGCAGGGGTCGGCAATCAGCCCCAGCATTTT. V gene TRBV5-5 combines with J gene TRBJ1-5; D possibly corresponds to TRBD1 (6 bases). V gave up 0 bases and J gave up 2 bases, with 9 bases separating them. Per germline, CDR1 SGHKS and CDR2 YYEKEE (reference sequence). This CDR3 spans 15 amino acids.